This is a list of T cell receptor beta chains from one sample in a study of T cells and copy number aberrations in small-cell lung cancer. The method was immunoSEQ multiplex PCR; TCRdb's version includes in-frame clones alone and lacks a portion of them. The repertoire has thousands of clones, approximately 76% of them found once; the top ten carry around 8.8%. The sample was tumor tissue. The receptors derive from a man aged 50-59 years with small cell lung cancer. Each CDR3 is given with its conserved first and last residue. The D gene is left open where the match is weak. Size values are once, few and many counts, or a class for expanded clones, and some rows have none.

j_call d_call v_call clone_size cdr3_aa cdr3_nt
TRBJ2-3 - TRBV19 - CASTLLQRYTDTQYF TGTGCCAGCACCCTTTTACAGAGATACACAGATACGCAGTATTTT
TRBJ2-7 - TRBV6-1 - CATRDNSYEQYF TGCGCAACCCGGGACAACTCCTACGAGCAGTACTTC
TRBJ2-1 - TRBV11-2 - CASSLATIEQFF TGTGCCAGCAGCTTAGCAACCATTGAGCAGTTCTTC
TRBJ1-4 - TRBV28 - CASSLAQSNEKLFF TGTGCCAGCAGTTTAGCACAGTCGAATGAAAAACTGTTTTTT
TRBJ1-3 - TRBV15 - CATSRTVQDSGNTIYF TGTGCCACCAGCAGAACGGTGCAAGACTCTGGAAACACCATATATTTT
TRBJ1-5 TRBD1 TRBV27 medium-sized CASSLSGGTGQPQHF TGTGCCAGCAGTCTATCAGGGGGCACGGGTCAGCCCCAGCATTTT
TRBJ2-3 - TRBV6-5 - CASSYLGPTDTQYF TGTGCCAGCAGTTACCTCGGGCCCACAGATACGCAGTATTTT
TRBJ1-1 - TRBV12-5 - CASGLATGTEAFF TGTGCTAGTGGTCTAGCTACAGGGACGGAAGCTTTCTTT
TRBJ1-1 - TRBV11-2 - CASSLDVNTEAFF TGTGCCAGCAGCTTAGACGTGAACACTGAAGCTTTCTTT
TRBJ1-1 - TRBV19 - CASFPTGGTEAFF TGTGCCAGTTTTCCGACGGGAGGAACTGAAGCTTTCTTT
TRBJ2-1 - TRBV19 few CASRFAGSIPYNEQFF TGTGCCAGTAGATTTGCGGGATCTATCCCCTACAATGAGCAGTTCTTC
TRBJ1-5 - TRBV7-2 - CASSKNGENQPQHF TGTGCCAGCAGCAAGAATGGGGAAAATCAGCCCCAGCATTTT
TRBJ2-5 - TRBV7-3 - CASSYRGSIETQYF TGTGCCAGCAGCTACCGGGGGTCCATCGAGACCCAGTACTTC
TRBJ1-5 TRBD1 TRBV6-6 once CASCGGTGNQPQHF TGTGCCAGCTGTGGCGGGACAGGTAATCAGCCCCAGCATTTT
TRBJ2-1 TRBD2 TRBV7-3 - CASSVTGTSVEQFF TGTGCCAGCAGCGTAACCGGGACTAGCGTTGAGCAGTTCTTC
TRBJ2-7 TRBD1 TRBV10-3 - CAISESYRGHEQYF TGTGCCATCAGTGAGTCGTACAGGGGCCACGAGCAGTACTTC
TRBJ2-1 - TRBV4-2 - CASLRTGAKNEQFF TGTGCCAGCCTGAGGACGGGAGCTAAAAATGAGCAGTTCTTC
TRBJ2-7 - TRBV5-1 - CASSLEGARSYEQYF TGCGCCAGCAGCTTGGAAGGGGCAAGGTCCTACGAGCAGTACTTC
TRBJ2-3 - TRBV7-9 - CASGDTQYF TGTGCCAGCGGAGATACGCAGTATTTT
TRBJ2-1 - TRBV5-6 - CASRDVLNEQFF TGTGCCAGCAGGGACGTGTTAAATGAGCAGTTCTTC
TRBJ2-2 TRBD2 TRBV4-1 - CASKPRTSGRTGELFF TGCGCCAGCAAACCCCGGACTAGCGGGAGGACCGGGGAGCTGTTTTTT
TRBJ2-5 - TRBV28 - CASSFGRSAQETQYF TGTGCCAGCAGTTTTGGCAGGTCGGCCCAAGAGACCCAGTACTTC
TRBJ2-3 TRBD2 TRBV9 few CASSVVRETSGPLGGDTQYF TGTGCCAGCAGCGTAGTCCGTGAGACTAGCGGGCCACTTGGGGGAGATACGCAGTATTTT
TRBJ2-7 TRBD1 TRBV9 - CASSRGQAYEQYF TGTGCCAGCAGTAGGGGGCAAGCCTACGAGCAGTACTTC
TRBJ2-5 - TRBV28 - CASSFLQVGETQYF TGTGCCAGCAGTTTTTTACAGGTCGGGGAGACCCAGTACTTC
TRBJ2-5 TRBD2 TRBV5-4 few CASSLEVLKRGGGETQYF TGTGCCAGCAGCTTGGAGGTACTCAAGAGGGGCGGGGGGGAGACCCAGTACTTC
TRBJ2-7 TRBD1 TRBV6-5 - CASSYPPGQGVVQQYF TGTGCCAGCAGTTACCCTCCGGGACAGGGGGTTGTACAGCAGTACTTC
TRBJ1-3 - TRBV5-4 - CASSTAGGAGNTIYF TGTGCCAGCAGCACCGCTGGGGGGGCTGGAAACACCATATATTTT
TRBJ2-1 - TRBV2 once CASNWVSSYNEQFF TGTGCCAGCAATTGGGTAAGCTCCTACAATGAGCAGTTCTTC